The sequence of this T cell receptor beta chain was determined in a study of memory CD4+ T cells and cytomegalovirus serostatus. Produced via immunoSEQ multiplex PCR; TCRdb's table is partial and in-frame only. Of some 52,000 clones listed, over 60% are singletons. The sort gate was single viable CD3+CD4+CD8-CD45RO+ cells for memory CD4+ T cells. Germline V lookup: CDR1 LNHNV, CDR2 YYDKDF (reference sequence). Trimming removed 5 bases from V and 8 bases from J; junction bases left unmatched: 11. This CDR3 is 14 amino acids long. The V and J genes are TRBV15 and TRBJ1-2; TRBD1 matches 7 bases. This receptor was obtained from an adult in good health and CMV-seropositive. Sequencing was carried out using memory CD4+ T cells from blood. The CDR3 DNA reads as TGTGCCACCAGCCGGGACAGTCTCGCAGTCGGCTACACCTTC. The encoded protein is CATSRDSLAVGYTF.